A selection of T cell receptor beta chains follows, all from one sample in a study of CD8 T cells in ankylosing spondylitis. TCRdb fed the 5' RACE reads into MiXCR, producing one record per CDR3 protein. The sample includes approximately 220,000 distinct CDR3 sequences, about 10% of them seen just once. What was sequenced was blood, either unsorted or a sorted T cell fraction (not recorded which). Every receptor here comes from a male donor with ankylosing spondylitis or in good health (not recorded which). Each CDR3 is given with its conserved first and last residue. Fields, in order: J gene, D gene, V gene, clone size, CDR3 DNA, CDR3 protein. D genes are given only for firm matches. Clone size appears in some rows only: once, few, many, or a class for an expanded clone.

j_gene: TRBJ1-1
d_gene: NA
v_gene: TRBV5-6
abundance: many
CDR3nt: TGTGCCAGCAGCGATACGGGACTCGAGAACACTGAAGCTTTCTTT
CDR3aa: CASSDTGLENTEAFF

j_gene: TRBJ1-2
d_gene: NA
v_gene: TRBV14
abundance: NA
CDR3nt: TGTGCCAGCAGCCAAGTGGAAAATGGCTACACCTTC
CDR3aa: CASSQVENGYTF

j_gene: TRBJ2-2
d_gene: NA
v_gene: TRBV30
abundance: NA
CDR3nt: TGTGCCTGGAGGCCAAACACCGGGGAGCTGTTTTTT
CDR3aa: CAWRPNTGELFF

j_gene: TRBJ2-5
d_gene: TRBD2
v_gene: TRBV20-1
abundance: many
CDR3nt: TGCAGTGCCCGGAGCGGGGGACAAGAGACCCAGTACTTC
CDR3aa: CSARSGGQETQYF

j_gene: TRBJ2-2
d_gene: NA
v_gene: TRBV12-3/TRBV12-4
abundance: many
CDR3nt: TGTGCCAGCTCCTCTTTGGGGGGAAACGGGGAGCTGTTTTTT
CDR3aa: CASSSLGGNGELFF

j_gene: TRBJ2-3
d_gene: NA
v_gene: TRBV18
abundance: NA
CDR3nt: TGTGCCAGCTCACCAGAAGGGGGAAGCACAGATACGCAGTATTTT
CDR3aa: CASSPEGGSTDTQYF

j_gene: TRBJ1-2
d_gene: NA
v_gene: TRBV10-3
abundance: many
CDR3nt: TGTGCCATCACCACCGGGGATGGTGGCTACACCTTC
CDR3aa: CAITTGDGGYTF

j_gene: TRBJ2-2
d_gene: TRBD1
v_gene: TRBV3-1
abundance: many
CDR3nt: TGTGCCAGCAGCGAAGACGTAGGGGGCCTTCTCGGGGAGCTGTTTTTT
CDR3aa: CASSEDVGGLLGELFF

j_gene: TRBJ1-5
d_gene: NA
v_gene: TRBV19
abundance: few
CDR3nt: TGTGCCAGTAGTTTCGGCCGACAAAATCAGCCCCAGCATTTT
CDR3aa: CASSFGRQNQPQHF

j_gene: TRBJ2-1
d_gene: TRBD2
v_gene: TRBV5-1
abundance: few
CDR3nt: TGCGCCAGCAGCTTGGCGGCGGGGGGCCTCAATGAGCAGTTCTTC
CDR3aa: CASSLAAGGLNEQFF

j_gene: TRBJ2-2
d_gene: NA
v_gene: TRBV3-1
abundance: many
CDR3nt: TGTGCCAGCAGCCCATTACAGGGAGCTACCGGGGAGCTGTTTTTT
CDR3aa: CASSPLQGATGELFF

j_gene: TRBJ1-4
d_gene: NA
v_gene: TRBV11-1
abundance: NA
CDR3nt: TGTGCCAGCAGCTTAGAATTGGGATTGAACACCGGTAAACTGTTTTTT
CDR3aa: CASSLELGLNTGKLFF

j_gene: TRBJ2-3
d_gene: NA
v_gene: TRBV7-3
abundance: many
CDR3nt: TGTGCCAGCAGCTTAACCCGAACGGGAAAAGCGACAGATACGCAGTATTTT
CDR3aa: CASSLTRTGKATDTQYF

j_gene: TRBJ2-7
d_gene: TRBD1
v_gene: TRBV12-3/TRBV12-4
abundance: many
CDR3nt: TGTGCCAGCAGTCCGATAGACAGGGGAAGCTCCTACGAGCAGTACTTC
CDR3aa: CASSPIDRGSSYEQYF

j_gene: TRBJ2-7
d_gene: NA
v_gene: TRBV3-1
abundance: few
CDR3nt: TGTGCCAGCAGCCAAGATTCTACGGTGAGGGTCCTCTACGAGCAGTACTTC
CDR3aa: CASSQDSTVRVLYEQYF

j_gene: TRBJ2-2
d_gene: NA
v_gene: TRBV7-9
abundance: many
CDR3nt: TGTGCCAGCAGCTCCACAGGGCCGAACACCGGGGAGCTGTTTTTT
CDR3aa: CASSSTGPNTGELFF

j_gene: TRBJ2-3
d_gene: NA
v_gene: TRBV6-5
abundance: many
CDR3nt: TGTGCCAGCGGGGTTGATTCGCAGTATTTT
CDR3aa: CASGVDSQYF

j_gene: TRBJ1-4
d_gene: NA
v_gene: TRBV12-3/TRBV12-4
abundance: many
CDR3nt: TGTGCCAGCAGTTTACAAGGCGAGTTGGGGGGAAAACTGTTTTTT
CDR3aa: CASSLQGELGGKLFF

j_gene: TRBJ2-1
d_gene: TRBD1
v_gene: TRBV6-2/TRBV6-3
abundance: many
CDR3nt: TGTGCCAGCAGTTACTCGACCCTCGGACAGGGCTATGAGCAGTTCTTC
CDR3aa: CASSYSTLGQGYEQFF

j_gene: TRBJ2-3
d_gene: TRBD2
v_gene: TRBV5-1
abundance: many
CDR3nt: TGCGCCAGCAGCTTGGGACTAGCTGAGACAGATACGCAGTATTTT
CDR3aa: CASSLGLAETDTQYF

j_gene: TRBJ2-3
d_gene: NA
v_gene: TRBV7-2
abundance: few
CDR3nt: TGTGCCGCACGGCGCACGGGCGGGACGGGGGATACGCAGTATTTT
CDR3aa: CAARRTGGTGDTQYF

j_gene: TRBJ2-1
d_gene: NA
v_gene: TRBV25-1
abundance: many
CDR3nt: TGTGCCAGCAGTGAAATAAGGGGTCTGGACAATGAGCAGTTCTTC
CDR3aa: CASSEIRGLDNEQFF

j_gene: TRBJ2-7
d_gene: NA
v_gene: TRBV27
abundance: many
CDR3nt: TGTGCCAGCAGTTTGGGCCTACACTACGAGCAGTACTTC
CDR3aa: CASSLGLHYEQYF

j_gene: TRBJ1-5
d_gene: TRBD1
v_gene: TRBV28
abundance: few
CDR3nt: TGTGCCAGCAGTTTATGGCAGGGGGCCGCCACTGGTCAGCCCCAGCATTTT
CDR3aa: CASSLWQGAATGQPQHF

j_gene: TRBJ2-5
d_gene: TRBD1
v_gene: TRBV7-3
abundance: many
CDR3nt: TGTGCCAGCAGCTTCACCGGGACAGAAGAGACCCAGTACTTC
CDR3aa: CASSFTGTEETQYF

j_gene: TRBJ1-4
d_gene: TRBD1
v_gene: TRBV7-9
abundance: NA
CDR3nt: TGTGCCAGCAGCATCACAGGGGGCTTGGGTGAAAAACTGTTTTTT
CDR3aa: CASSITGGLGEKLFF

j_gene: TRBJ2-7
d_gene: NA
v_gene: TRBV12-3/TRBV12-4
abundance: few
CDR3nt: TGTGCCAGCAGTACATACCAGGGAACCGAGCAGTACTTC
CDR3aa: CASSTYQGTEQYF

j_gene: TRBJ2-7
d_gene: NA
v_gene: TRBV20-1
abundance: few
CDR3nt: TGCAGTGCTAGTGGGAGGACCTACGAGCAGTACTTC
CDR3aa: CSASGRTYEQYF

j_gene: TRBJ1-4
d_gene: TRBD1
v_gene: TRBV29-1
abundance: few
CDR3nt: TGCAGCGTTGATAGCCAGGGGGCGATGAGTGAAAAACTGTTTTTT
CDR3aa: CSVDSQGAMSEKLFF

j_gene: TRBJ2-3
d_gene: NA
v_gene: TRBV20-1
abundance: many
CDR3nt: TGCAGTGCTGGTGGGACTCCCCCGTCCGCAGATACGCAGTATTTT
CDR3aa: CSAGGTPPSADTQYF